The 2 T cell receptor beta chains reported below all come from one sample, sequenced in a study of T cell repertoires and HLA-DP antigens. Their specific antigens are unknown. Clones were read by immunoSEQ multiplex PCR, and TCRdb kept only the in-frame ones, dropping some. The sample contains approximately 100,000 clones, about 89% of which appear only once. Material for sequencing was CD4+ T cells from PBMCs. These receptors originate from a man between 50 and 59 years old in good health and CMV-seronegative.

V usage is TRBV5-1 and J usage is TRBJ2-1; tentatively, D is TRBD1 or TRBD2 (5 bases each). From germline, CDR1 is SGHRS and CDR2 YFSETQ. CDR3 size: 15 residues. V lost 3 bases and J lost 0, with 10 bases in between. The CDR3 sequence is CASSSLGASYNEQFF. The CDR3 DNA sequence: TGCGCCAGCAGCTCGCTCGGGGCCTCCTACAATGAGCAGTTCTTC.

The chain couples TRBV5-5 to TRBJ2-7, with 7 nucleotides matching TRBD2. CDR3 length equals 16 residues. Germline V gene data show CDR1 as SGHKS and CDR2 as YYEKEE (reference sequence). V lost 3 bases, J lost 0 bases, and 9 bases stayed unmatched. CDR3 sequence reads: CASSSRGGDYSYEQYF. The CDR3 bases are TGTGCCAGCAGCTCCCGGGGCGGGGACTACTCCTACGAGCAGTACTTC.